The subject of this entry is one T cell receptor (beta chain). This clone was recorded a few times. Its antigen target is currently unknown. No much larger clone exists at a distance of one base, and base qualities are not known. What this sample's time point label stands for: baseline before first vaccination. Vaccinee samples were obtained from the UK trials COV001 and COV002, which included a single-blind randomized controlled phase 2/3 trial of AZD1222 (ChAdOx1 nCoV-19) in healthy adults. Trial participant PBMC samples were collected at day 0 and day 28 after the second dose for TCRbeta chain sequencing. The sample belongs to a study of T cell responses to AZD1222 COVID-19 vaccine listed by TCRdb under 2021. Background for the entire study: Because spike-specific TCR depth and breadth did not differ between the two schedules, AZD1222 recipients who got a second dose at roughly 4 weeks were pooled with those who got a second dose at roughly 12 weeks. TCR sequencing covered more than 230 trial participants: some 210 given two doses of AZD1222 and some 25 given two doses of MenACWY control vaccine. Trial participants were enrolled by age into 18-55, 56-69 and 70-plus year subgroups, with around 150, 28 and 57 TCR-sequenced participants respectively.

Overall results and qualifications from the work: The whole spike protein was spanned by vaccine-associated CD4 TCRs, and dominant responses were seen in regions 160-218 and 743-854. After two AZD1222 doses, spike-specific TCR breadth and depth were significantly higher than at day 0 and than in MenACWY recipients. The 56-69-year group was small, and its depth increase did not reach significance, likely because of low power. Nearly half of unique spike-specific TCRs reportedly recognized epitopes outside regions mutated in the B.1.351 and B.1.1.7 variants. Conclusions about previously exposed vaccinees are limited because only a handful of AZD1222 recipients were SARS-CoV-2 seropositive at baseline. No day 14 peak-response samples were available, so repertoires were characterized only after the peak T cell response. Participants were mostly white British and included more females than males, and it was suggested by the authors that clonal diversity may have been underestimated.

The CDR3 regions of human TCRbeta chains were analyzed by immunosequencing. For the original study's pipeline: TCRs in the repertoires were compared against a reference library of SARS-CoV-2-specific TCRs that had been generated with the MIRA antigen-specificity platform. Breadth was defined as the fraction of unique TCRs that were SARS-CoV-2-associated. Depth was defined as the fraction of total T cells that were SARS-CoV-2-associated. Using the MIRA data, every spike-specific TCR was mapped to the spike region that the TCR reacted to and assigned to either a CD4 or a CD8 class. Log10-transformed breadth and depth values were compared by one-way ANOVA with Sidak's multiple comparisons tests. TCRdb provides this immuneACCESS table in a form limited to in-frame rearrangements. Some clones are lacking; in checked studies, under half of them reflect an unresolved V gene, and why the rest are absent is not known. V and J calls and clone size come straight from that table; D and trimming were deduced from the DNA. The sample has about 67,000 clones on record, 80% to 85% of them singletons. In total, the top ten clones hold 21% of the sample.

The junction shows trimming of 5 bases on V and 7 bases on J, and the gene matches do not reach 7 bases of it. From its cysteine to its phenylalanine, the CDR3 spans 14 amino acids. The only DNA kept is the CDR3, 42 bases in frame from the first base. The germline V gene encodes CDR1 SGHAT and CDR2 FQNNGV. Recombination connected TRBV11-2 to TRBJ2-7; TRBD1 lines up with 11 middle nucleotides. The receptor was derived from an adult in good health. The sample consisted of peripheral blood, taken on day 0 of AZD1222 vaccination. Here the CDR3 is given as CASSPGTGGWEQYF. The base sequence is TGTGCCAGCAGCCCCGGGACAGGGGGGTGGGAGCAGTACTTC.